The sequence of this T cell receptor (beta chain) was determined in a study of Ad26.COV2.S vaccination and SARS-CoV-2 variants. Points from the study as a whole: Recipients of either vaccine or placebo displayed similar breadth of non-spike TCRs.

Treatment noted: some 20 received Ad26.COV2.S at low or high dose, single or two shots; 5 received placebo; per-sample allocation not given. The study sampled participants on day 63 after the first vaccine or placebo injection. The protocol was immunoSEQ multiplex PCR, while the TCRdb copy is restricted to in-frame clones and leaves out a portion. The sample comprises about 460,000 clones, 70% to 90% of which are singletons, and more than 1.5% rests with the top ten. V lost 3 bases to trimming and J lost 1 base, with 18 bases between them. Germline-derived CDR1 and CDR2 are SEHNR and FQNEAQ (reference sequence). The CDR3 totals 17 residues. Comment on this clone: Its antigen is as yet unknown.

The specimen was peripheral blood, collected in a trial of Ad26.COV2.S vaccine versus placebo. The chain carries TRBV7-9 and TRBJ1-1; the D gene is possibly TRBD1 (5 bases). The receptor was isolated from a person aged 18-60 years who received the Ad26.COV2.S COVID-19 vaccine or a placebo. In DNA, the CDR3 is TGTGCCAGCAGCTTGCCCCTGGGGGTGGTTTCGAACACTGAAGCTTTCTTT. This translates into CASSLPLGVVSNTEAFF. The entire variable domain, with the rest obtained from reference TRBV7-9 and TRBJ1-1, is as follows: DTGVSQNPRHKITKRGQNVTFRCDPISEHNRLYWYRQTLGQGPEFLTYFQNEAQLEKSRLLSDRFSAERPKGSFSTLEIQRTEQGDSAMYLCASSLPLGVVSNTEAFFGQGTRLTVV.